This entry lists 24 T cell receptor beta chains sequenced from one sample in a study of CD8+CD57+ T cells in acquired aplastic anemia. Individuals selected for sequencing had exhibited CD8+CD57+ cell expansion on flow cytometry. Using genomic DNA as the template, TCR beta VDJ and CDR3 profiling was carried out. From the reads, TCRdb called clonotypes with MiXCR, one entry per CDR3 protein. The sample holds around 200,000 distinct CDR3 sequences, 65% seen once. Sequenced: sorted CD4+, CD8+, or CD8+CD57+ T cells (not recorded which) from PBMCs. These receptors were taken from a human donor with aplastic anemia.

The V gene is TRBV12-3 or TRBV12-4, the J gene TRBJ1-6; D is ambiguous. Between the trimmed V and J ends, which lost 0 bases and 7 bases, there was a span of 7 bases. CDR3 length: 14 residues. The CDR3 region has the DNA TGTGCCAGCAGTTTAGCGTCGGAGAATTCACCCCTCCACTTT. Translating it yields CASSLASENSPLHF.

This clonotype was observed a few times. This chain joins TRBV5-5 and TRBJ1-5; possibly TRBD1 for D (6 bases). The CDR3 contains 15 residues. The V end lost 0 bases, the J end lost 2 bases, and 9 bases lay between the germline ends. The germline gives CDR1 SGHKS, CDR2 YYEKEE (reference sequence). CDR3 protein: CASSLAGERNQPQHF. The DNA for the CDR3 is TGTGCCAGCAGCTTGGCAGGGGAACGCAATCAGCCCCAGCATTTT. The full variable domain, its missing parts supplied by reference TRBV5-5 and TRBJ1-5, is DAGVTQSPTHLIKTRGQQVTLRCSPISGHKSVSWYQQVLGQGPQFIFQYYEKEERGRGNFPDRFSARQFPNYSSELNVNALLLGDSALYLCASSLAGERNQPQHFGDGTRLSIL.

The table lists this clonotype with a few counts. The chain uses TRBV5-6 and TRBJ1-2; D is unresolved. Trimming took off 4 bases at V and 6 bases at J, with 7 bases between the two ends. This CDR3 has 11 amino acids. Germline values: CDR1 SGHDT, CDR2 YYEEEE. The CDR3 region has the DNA TGTGCCAGCAGCACGGGAGATGGCTACACCTTC. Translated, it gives CASSTGDGYTF. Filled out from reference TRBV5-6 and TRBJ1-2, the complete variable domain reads DAGVTQSPTHLIKTRGQQVTLRCSPKSGHDTVSWYQQALGQGPQFIFQYYEEEERQRGNFPDRFSGHQFPNYSSELNVNALLLGDSALYLCASSTGDGYTFGSGTRLTVV.

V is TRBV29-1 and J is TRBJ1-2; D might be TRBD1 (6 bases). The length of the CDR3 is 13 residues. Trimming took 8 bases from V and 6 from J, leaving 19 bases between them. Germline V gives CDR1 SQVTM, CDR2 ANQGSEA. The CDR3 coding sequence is TGCAGCCACACAGAAGGGGGGATGGATGGCTACACCTTC. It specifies CSHTEGGMDGYTF.

The CDR3 loop is CASSYSLSGAGHYEQYF. DNA for the CDR3: TGTGCCAGCAGTTACTCGTTATCTGGGGCAGGCCATTACGAGCAGTACTTC. The chain links TRBV6-6 to TRBJ2-7; tentatively, D is TRBD1 (5 bases). Germline CDR1 and CDR2: MNHNY and SVGAGI (reference sequence). V gave up 0 bases and J gave up 4 bases, with 19 bases separating them. CDR3 length: 17 amino acids.

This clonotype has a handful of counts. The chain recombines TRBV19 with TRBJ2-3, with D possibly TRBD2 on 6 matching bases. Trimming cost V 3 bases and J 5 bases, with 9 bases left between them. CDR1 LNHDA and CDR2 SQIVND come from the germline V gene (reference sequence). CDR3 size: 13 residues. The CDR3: CASSIPGVDTQYF. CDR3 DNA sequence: TGTGCCAGTAGTATCCCGGGGGTAGATACGCAGTATTTT.

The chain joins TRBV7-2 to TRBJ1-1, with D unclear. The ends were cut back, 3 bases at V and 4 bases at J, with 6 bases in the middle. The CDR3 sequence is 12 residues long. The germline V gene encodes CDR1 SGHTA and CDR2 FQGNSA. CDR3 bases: TGTGCCAGCAGCTTCGATCCCACTGAAGCTTTCTTT. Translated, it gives CASSFDPTEAFF.

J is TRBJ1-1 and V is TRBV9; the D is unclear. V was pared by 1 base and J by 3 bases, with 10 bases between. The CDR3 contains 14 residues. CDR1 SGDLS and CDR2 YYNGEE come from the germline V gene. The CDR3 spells CASSVSISDTEAFF. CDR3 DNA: TGTGCCAGCAGCGTATCTATCTCTGACACTGAAGCTTTCTTT.

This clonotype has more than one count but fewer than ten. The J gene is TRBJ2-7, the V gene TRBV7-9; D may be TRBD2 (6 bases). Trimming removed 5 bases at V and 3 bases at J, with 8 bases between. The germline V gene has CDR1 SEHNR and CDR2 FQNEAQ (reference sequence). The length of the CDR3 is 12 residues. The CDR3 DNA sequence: TGTGCCAGCAGCGGAGGGTTCTACGAGCAGTACTTC. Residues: CASSGGFYEQYF.

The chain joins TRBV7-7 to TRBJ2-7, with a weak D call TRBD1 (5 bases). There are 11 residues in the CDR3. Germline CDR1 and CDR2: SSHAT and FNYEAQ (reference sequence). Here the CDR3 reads CVGRLRAKQYF. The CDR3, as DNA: TGTGTAGGACGCCTCAGGGCCAAGCAGTACTTC.

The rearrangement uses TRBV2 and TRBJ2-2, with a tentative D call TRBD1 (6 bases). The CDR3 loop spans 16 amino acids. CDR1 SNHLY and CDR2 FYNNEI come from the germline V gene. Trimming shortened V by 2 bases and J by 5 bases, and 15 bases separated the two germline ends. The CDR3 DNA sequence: TGTGCCAGCAGTGAAAGTTCAGGGGCATGGACCGGGGAGCTGTTTTTT. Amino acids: CASSESSGAWTGELFF.

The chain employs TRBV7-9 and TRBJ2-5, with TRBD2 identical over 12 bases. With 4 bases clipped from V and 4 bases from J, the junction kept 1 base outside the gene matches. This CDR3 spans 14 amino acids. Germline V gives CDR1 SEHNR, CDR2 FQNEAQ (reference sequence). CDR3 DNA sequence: TGTGCCAGCAGCTCGGGACTAGCGGGAGAGACCCAGTACTTC. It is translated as CASSSGLAGETQYF.

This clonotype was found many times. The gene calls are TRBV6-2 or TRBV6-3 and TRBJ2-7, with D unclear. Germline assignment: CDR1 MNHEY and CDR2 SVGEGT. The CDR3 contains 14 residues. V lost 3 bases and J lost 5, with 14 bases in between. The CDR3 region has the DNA TGTGCCAGCAGTTATGAGGTTAGAAACGACGAGCAGTACTTC. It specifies CASSYEVRNDEQYF.

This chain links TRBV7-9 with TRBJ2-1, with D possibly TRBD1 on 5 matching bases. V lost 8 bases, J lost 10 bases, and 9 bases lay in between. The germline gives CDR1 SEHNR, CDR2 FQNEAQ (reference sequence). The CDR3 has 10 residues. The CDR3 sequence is CASGAREQFF. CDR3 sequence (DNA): TGTGCCAGCGGGGCGAGAGAGCAGTTCTTC.

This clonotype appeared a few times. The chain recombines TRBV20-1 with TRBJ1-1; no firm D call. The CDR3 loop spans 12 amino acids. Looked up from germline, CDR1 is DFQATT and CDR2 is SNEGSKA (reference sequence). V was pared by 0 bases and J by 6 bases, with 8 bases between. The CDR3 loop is CSARDRGPEAFF. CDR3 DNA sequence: TGCAGTGCTAGAGATCGCGGGCCTGAAGCTTTCTTT.

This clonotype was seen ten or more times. The CDR3 bases are TGTGCCAGCAGTTTAAGTTCGTCGAATTCACCCCTCCACTTT. This encodes CASSLSSSNSPLHF. V and J are TRBV12-3 or TRBV12-4 and TRBJ1-6; D ambiguous. V was shortened by 2 bases and J by 7 bases, with 9 bases between the two germline ends. The CDR3 is 14 amino acids.

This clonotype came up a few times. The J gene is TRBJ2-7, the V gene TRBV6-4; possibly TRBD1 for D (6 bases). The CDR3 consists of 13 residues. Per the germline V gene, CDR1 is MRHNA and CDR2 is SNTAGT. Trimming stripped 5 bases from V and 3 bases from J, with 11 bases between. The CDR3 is CASSFGTYYEQYF. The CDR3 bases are TGTGCCAGCAGTTTCGGGACATACTACGAGCAGTACTTC.

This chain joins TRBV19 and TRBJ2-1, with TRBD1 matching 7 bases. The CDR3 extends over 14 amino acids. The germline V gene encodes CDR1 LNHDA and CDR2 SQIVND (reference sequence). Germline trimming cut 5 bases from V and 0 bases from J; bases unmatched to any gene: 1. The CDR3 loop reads CASSWTGSYNEQFF. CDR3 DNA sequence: TGTGCCAGTAGTTGGACAGGCTCCTACAATGAGCAGTTCTTC.

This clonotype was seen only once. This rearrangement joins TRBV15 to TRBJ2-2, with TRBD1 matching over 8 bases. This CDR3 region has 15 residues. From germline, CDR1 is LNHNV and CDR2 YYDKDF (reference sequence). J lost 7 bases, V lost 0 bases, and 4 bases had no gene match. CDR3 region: CATSRDQTGVGELFF. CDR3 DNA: TGTGCCACCAGCAGAGACCAGACAGGGGTCGGGGAGCTGTTTTTT.

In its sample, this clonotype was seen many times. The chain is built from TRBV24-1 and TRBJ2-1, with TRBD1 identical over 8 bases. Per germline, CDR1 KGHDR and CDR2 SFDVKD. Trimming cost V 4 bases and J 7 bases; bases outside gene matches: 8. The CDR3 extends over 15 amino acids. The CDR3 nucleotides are TGTGCCACCAGTGACCCCAAGACAGGGGCGAATGAGCAGTTCTTC. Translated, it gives CATSDPKTGANEQFF.

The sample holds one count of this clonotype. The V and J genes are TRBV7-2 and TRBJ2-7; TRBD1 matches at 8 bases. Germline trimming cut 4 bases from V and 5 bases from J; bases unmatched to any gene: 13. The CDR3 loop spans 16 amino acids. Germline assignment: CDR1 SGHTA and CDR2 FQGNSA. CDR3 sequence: CASSSQGARRLDEQYF. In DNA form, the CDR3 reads TGTGCCAGCAGCTCGCAGGGGGCTAGGAGGTTGGACGAGCAGTACTTC.

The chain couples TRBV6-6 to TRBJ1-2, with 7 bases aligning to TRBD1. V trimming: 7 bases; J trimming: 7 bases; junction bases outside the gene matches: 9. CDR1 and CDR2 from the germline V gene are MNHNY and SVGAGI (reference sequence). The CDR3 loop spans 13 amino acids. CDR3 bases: TGTGCCAGCAACCGACAGGGCGGTATTGGCTACACCTTC. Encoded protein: CASNRQGGIGYTF.

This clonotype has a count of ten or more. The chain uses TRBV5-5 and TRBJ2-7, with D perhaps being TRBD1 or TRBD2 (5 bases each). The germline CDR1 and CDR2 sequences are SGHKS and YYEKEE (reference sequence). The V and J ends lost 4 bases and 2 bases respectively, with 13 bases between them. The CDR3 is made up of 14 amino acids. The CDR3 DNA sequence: TGTGCCAGCAGCCCGGGACCCCAGACCTACGAGCAGTACTTC. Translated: CASSPGPQTYEQYF. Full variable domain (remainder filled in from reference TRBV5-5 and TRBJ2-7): DAGVTQSPTHLIKTRGQQVTLRCSPISGHKSVSWYQQVLGQGPQFIFQYYEKEERGRGNFPDRFSARQFPNYSSELNVNALLLGDSALYLCASSPGPQTYEQYFGPGTRLTVT.

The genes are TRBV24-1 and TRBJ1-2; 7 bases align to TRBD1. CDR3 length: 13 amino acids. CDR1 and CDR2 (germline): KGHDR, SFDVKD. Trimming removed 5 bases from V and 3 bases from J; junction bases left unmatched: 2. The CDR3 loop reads CATSGDSDYGYTF. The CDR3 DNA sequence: TGTGCCACCAGTGGGGACAGTGACTATGGCTACACCTTC.